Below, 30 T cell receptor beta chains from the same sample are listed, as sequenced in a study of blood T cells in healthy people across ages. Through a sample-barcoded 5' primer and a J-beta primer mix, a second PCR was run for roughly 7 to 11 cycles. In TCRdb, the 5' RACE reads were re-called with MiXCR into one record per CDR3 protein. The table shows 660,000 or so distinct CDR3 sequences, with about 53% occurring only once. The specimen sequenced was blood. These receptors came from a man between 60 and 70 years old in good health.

The CDR3 is CSAREDGDNEKLFF. The DNA of the CDR3 is TGCAGTGCTAGAGAGGACGGCGATAATGAAAAACTGTTTTTT. J is TRBJ1-4 and V is TRBV20-1; no clear D. CDR1 is DFQATT and CDR2 is SNEGSKA in the germline V gene (reference sequence). The CDR3 has 14 residues. Trimming took off 0 bases at V and 4 bases at J, with 9 bases between the two ends.

The DNA of the CDR3 is TGTGCCAGCAGTGAAGGCCTAGCGGGGAACGTAGATACGCAGTATTTT. Translation: CASSEGLAGNVDTQYF. V gene TRBV6-1 combines with J gene TRBJ2-3; 9 bases agree with TRBD2. From germline, CDR1 is MNHNS and CDR2 SASEGT. The CDR3 loop spans 16 amino acids. With 1 base clipped from V and 5 bases from J, the junction kept 7 bases outside the gene matches.

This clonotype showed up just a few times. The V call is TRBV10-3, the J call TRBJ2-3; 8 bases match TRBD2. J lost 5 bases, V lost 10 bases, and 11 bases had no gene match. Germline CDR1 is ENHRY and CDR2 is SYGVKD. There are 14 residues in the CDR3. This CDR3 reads CATQRVREEDTQYF. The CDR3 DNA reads TGTGCCACCCAGCGGGTGCGGGAGGAAGATACGCAGTATTTT.

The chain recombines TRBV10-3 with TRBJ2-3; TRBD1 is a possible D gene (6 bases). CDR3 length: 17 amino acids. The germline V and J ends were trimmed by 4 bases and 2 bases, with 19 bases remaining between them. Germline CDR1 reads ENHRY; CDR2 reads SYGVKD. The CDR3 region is CAISALLSAGDTDTQYF. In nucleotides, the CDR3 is TGTGCCATCAGTGCTCTCCTAAGCGCAGGGGACACAGATACGCAGTATTTT.

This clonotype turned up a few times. CDR3 sequence: CASSLTGQVIGNTIYF. CDR3 in DNA: TGTGCCAGCAGCCTGACAGGGCAGGTTATTGGAAACACCATATATTTT. The chain combines TRBV7-2 with TRBJ1-3, with 7 bases matching TRBD1. V lost 5 bases and J lost 3; bases outside the gene matches: 10. CDR1 SGHTA and CDR2 FQGNSA come from the germline V gene. This CDR3 comprises 16 residues.

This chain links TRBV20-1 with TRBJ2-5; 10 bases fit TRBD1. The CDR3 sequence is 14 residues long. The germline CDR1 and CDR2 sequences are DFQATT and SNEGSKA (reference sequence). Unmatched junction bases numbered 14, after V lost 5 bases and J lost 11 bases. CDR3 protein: CSASPGQGLNEQYF. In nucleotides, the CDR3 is TGCAGTGCTTCACCGGGACAGGGGCTAAATGAGCAGTACTTC.

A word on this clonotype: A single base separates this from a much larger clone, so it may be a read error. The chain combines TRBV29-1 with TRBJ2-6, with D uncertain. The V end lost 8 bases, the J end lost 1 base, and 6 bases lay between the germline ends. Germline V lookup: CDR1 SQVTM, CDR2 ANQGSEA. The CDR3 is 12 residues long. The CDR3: CSTISGANVLTF. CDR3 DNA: TGCAGCACCATATCTGGGGCCAACGTCCTGACTTTC. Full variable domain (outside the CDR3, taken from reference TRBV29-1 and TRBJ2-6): SAVISQKPSRDICQRGTSLTIQCQVDSQVTMMFWYRQQPGQSLTLIATANQGSEATYESGFVIDKFPISRPNLTFSTLTVSNMSPEDSSIYLCSTISGANVLTFGAGSRLTVL.

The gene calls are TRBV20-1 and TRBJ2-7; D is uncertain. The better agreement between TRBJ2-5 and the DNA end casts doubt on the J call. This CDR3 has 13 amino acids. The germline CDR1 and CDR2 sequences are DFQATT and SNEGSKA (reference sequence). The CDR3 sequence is CSARLAGRETQYF. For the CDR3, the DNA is TGCAGTGCTAGATTGGCAGGACGGGAGACCCAGTACTTC.

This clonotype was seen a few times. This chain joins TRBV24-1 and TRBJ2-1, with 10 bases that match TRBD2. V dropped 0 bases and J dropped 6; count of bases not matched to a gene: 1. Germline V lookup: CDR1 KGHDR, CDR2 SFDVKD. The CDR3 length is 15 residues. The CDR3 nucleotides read TGTGCCACCAGTGATTTGGCTAGCGGGAGCAATGAGCAGTTCTTC. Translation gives CATSDLASGSNEQFF.

CDR3 sequence: CASSLRRAIGGSETQYF. CDR3 nucleotides: TGTGCCAGCAGTTTAAGGCGGGCTATCGGGGGGAGCGAGACCCAGTACTTC. V and J are TRBV12-3 or TRBV12-4 and TRBJ2-5; TRBD2 aligns across 7 bases. With 2 bases clipped from V and 5 bases from J, the junction kept 14 bases outside the gene matches. The CDR3 sequence is 17 residues long.

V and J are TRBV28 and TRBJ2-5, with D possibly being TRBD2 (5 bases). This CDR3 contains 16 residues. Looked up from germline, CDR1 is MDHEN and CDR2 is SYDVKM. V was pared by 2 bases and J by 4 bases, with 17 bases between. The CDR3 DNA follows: TGTGCCAGCAGTTTACCCCACTTGCGGGCCCCAGAGACCCAGTACTTC. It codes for CASSLPHLRAPETQYF.

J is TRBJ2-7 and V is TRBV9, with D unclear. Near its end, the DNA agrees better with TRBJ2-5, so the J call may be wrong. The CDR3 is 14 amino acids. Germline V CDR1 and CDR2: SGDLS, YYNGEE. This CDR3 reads CASSVGQGMETQYF. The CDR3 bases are TGTGCCAGCAGCGTTGGTCAAGGGATGGAGACCCAGTACTTC.

In nucleotides, the CDR3 is TGCGCCAGCAGCCAAGACAGCTGGGTGAATGAGCAGTTCTTC. Protein sequence: CASSQDSWVNEQFF. This chain uses TRBV4-1 with TRBJ2-1, with D unclear. V dropped 0 bases and J dropped 7 bases, with 10 bases sitting between them. CDR1 and CDR2 (germline): MGHRA, YSYEKL. This CDR3 has 14 residues.

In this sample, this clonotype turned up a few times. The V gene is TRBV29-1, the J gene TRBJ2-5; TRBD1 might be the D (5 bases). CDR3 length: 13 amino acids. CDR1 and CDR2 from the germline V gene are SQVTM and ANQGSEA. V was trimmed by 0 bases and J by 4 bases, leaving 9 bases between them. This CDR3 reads CSVEERGGETQYF. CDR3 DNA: TGCAGCGTTGAAGAAAGGGGCGGAGAGACCCAGTACTTC. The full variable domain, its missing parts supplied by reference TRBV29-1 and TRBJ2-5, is SAVISQKPSRDICQRGTSLTIQCQVDSQVTMMFWYRQQPGQSLTLIATANQGSEATYESGFVIDKFPISRPNLTFSTLTVSNMSPEDSSIYLCSVEERGGETQYFGPGTRLLVL.

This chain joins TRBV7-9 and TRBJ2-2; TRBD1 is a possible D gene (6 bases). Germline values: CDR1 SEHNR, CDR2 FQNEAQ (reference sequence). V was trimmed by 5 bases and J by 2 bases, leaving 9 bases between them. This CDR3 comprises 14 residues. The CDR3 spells CASSRTANTGELFF. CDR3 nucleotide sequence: TGTGCCAGCAGCCGGACAGCTAACACCGGGGAGCTGTTTTTT. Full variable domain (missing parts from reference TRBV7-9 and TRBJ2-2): DTGVSQNPRHKITKRGQNVTFRCDPISEHNRLYWYRQTLGQGPEFLTYFQNEAQLEKSRLLSDRFSAERPKGSFSTLEIQRTEQGDSAMYLCASSRTANTGELFFGEGSRLTVL.

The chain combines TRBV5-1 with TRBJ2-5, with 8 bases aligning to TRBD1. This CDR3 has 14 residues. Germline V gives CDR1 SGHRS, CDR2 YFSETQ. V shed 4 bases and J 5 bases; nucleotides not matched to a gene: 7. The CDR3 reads CASSIQGVMETQYF. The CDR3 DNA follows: TGCGCCAGCAGCATACAGGGGGTTATGGAGACCCAGTACTTC.

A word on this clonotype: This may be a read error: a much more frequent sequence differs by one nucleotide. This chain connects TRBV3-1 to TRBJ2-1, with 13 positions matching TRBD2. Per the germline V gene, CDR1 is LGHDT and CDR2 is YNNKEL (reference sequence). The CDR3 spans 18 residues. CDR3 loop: CASSPGLAGALSCNEQFF. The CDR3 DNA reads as TGTGCCAGCAGCCCCGGACTAGCGGGGGCCCTCTCCTGCAATGAGCAGTTCTTC.

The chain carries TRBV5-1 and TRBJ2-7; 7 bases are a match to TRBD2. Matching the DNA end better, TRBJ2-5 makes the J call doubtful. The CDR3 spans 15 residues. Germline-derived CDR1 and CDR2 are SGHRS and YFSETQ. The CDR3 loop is CASSPGTTNQETQYF. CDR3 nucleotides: TGCGCCAGCAGCCCCGGGACTACCAACCAAGAGACCCAGTACTTC.

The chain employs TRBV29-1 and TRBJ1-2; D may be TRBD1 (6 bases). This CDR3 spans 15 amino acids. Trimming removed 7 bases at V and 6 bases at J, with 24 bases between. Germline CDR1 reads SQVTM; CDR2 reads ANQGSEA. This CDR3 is CSAITGRGRFDGYTF. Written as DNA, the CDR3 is TGCAGCGCCATAACGGGCAGGGGACGTTTTGATGGCTACACCTTC.

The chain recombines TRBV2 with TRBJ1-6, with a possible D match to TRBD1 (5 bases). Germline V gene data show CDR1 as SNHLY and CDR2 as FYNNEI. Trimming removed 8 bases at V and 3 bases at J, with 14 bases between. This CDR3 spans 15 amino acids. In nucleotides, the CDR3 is TGTGCCAGCCTCCGGGACGGAATCTATAATTCACCCCTCCACTTT. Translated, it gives CASLRDGIYNSPLHF. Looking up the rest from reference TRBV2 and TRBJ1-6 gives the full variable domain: EPEVTQTPSHQVTQMGQEVILRCVPISNHLYFYWYRQILGQKVEFLVSFYNNEISEKSEIFDDQFSVERPDGSNFTLKIRSTKLEDSAMYFCASLRDGIYNSPLHFGNGTRLTVT.

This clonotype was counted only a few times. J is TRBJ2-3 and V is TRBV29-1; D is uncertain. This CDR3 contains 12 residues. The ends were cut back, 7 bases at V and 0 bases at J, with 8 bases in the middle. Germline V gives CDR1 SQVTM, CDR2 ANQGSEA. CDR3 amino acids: CSGQSSTDTQYF. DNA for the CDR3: TGCAGCGGACAATCTAGCACAGATACGCAGTATTTT.

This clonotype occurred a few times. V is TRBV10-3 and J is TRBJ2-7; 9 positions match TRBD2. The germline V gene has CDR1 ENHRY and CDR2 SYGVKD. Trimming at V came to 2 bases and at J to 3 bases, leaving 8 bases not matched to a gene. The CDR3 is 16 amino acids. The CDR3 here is CAISELNGGGDYEQYF. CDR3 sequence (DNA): TGTGCCATCAGTGAGCTAAATGGCGGGGGGGACTACGAGCAGTACTTC.

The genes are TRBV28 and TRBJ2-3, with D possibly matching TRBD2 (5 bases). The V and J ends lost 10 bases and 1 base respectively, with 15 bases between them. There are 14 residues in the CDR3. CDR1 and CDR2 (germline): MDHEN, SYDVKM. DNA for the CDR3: TGTGCCACCTCGCGGGCTAGGCGCACAGATACGCAGTATTTT. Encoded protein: CATSRARRTDTQYF.

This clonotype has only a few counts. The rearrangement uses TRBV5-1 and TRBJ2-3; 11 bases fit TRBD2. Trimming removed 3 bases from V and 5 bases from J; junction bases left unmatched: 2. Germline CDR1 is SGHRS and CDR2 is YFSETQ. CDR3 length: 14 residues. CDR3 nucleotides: TGCGCCAGCAGCTCCGGGACTAGCGGAGATACGCAGTATTTT. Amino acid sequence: CASSSGTSGDTQYF.

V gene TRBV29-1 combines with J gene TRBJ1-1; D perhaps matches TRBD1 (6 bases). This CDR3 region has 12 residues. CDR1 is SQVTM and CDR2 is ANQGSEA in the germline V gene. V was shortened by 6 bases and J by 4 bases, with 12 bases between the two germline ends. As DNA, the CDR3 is TGCAGCGTCGCACAGGGATCCACTGAAGCTTTCTTT. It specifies CSVAQGSTEAFF.

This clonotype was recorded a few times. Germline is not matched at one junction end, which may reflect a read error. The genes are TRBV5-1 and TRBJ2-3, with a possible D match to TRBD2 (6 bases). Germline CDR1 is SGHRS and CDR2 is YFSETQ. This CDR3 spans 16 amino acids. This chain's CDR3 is CASSLVLAGGTDTQYF. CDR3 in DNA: TGTGCCAGCAGCTTAGTCCTAGCCGGAGGGACAGATACGCAGTATTTT.

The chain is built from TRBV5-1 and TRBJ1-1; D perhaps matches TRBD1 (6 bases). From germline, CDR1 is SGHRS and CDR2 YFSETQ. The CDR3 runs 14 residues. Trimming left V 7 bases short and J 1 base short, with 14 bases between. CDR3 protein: CASGVGTSNTEAFF. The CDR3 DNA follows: TGCGCCAGCGGCGTGGGGACATCGAACACTGAAGCTTTCTTT.

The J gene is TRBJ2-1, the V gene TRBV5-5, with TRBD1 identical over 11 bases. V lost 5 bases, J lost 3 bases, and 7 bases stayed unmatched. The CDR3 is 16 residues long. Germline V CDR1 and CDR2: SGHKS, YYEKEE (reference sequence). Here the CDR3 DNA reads TGTGCCAGCAGTCCTTACGGGACAGGGGGCTACAATGAGCAGTTCTTC. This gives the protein CASSPYGTGGYNEQFF.

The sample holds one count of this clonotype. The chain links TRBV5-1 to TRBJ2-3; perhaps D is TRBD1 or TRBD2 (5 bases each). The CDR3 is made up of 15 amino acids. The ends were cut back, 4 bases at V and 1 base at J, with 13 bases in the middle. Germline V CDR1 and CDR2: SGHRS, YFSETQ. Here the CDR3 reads CASSMRGSGTDTQYF. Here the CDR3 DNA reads TGCGCCAGCAGCATGAGGGGTTCAGGCACAGATACGCAGTATTTT.

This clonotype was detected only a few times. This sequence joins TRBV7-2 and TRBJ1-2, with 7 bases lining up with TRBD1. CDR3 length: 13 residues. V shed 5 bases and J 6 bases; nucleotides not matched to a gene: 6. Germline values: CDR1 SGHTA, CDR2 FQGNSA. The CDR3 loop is CASSPDRFDGYTF. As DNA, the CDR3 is TGTGCCAGCAGCCCGGACAGGTTCGATGGCTACACCTTC.